These T cell receptor beta chains were read from a single sample in a study of T cell responses to AZD1222 COVID-19 vaccine. Assay: immunoSEQ multiplex PCR; the TCRdb copy retains only in-frame clones and omits some. The profile covers around 100,000 clones, with 80% to 85% appearing a single time and roughly 9% taken by the ten largest. Sequencing was performed on peripheral blood, taken on day 0 of AZD1222 vaccination. These TCRs come from an adult in good health. Both conserved end residues are part of each CDR3. D genes are given only for firm matches. Size is omitted from some rows. Given values are once, few, many or a class for expanded clones.

>TRBV28|TRBJ1-2|-|-
CASGEGHRFGYTF
TGTGCCAGCGGAGAGGGACACCGATTTGGCTACACCTTC
>TRBV5-1|TRBJ2-7|-|TRBD2
CASSLSSGTYEQYF
TGCGCCAGCAGCTTGAGCAGCGGGACCTACGAGCAGTACTTC
>TRBV28|TRBJ1-5|-|-
CASSLSTQGRFQPQHF
TGTGCCAGCAGTTTGTCTACACAGGGTCGATTTCAGCCCCAGCATTTT
>TRBV2|TRBJ1-6|-|-
CASSQGTHSPLHF
TGTGCCAGCAGCCAGGGGACCCATTCACCCCTCCACTTT
>TRBV6-5|TRBJ1-2|-|-
CASSYEGGYTF
TGTGCCAGCAGTTACGAGGGTGGCTACACCTTC
>TRBV9|TRBJ1-3|few|-
CASSDHLRGAGNTIYF
TGTGCCAGCAGCGACCATTTGAGGGGAGCAGGAAACACCATATATTTT
>TRBV7-8|TRBJ1-5|few|-
CASSSDQGYSNQPQHF
TGTGCCAGCAGCTCCGACCAGGGGTATAGCAATCAGCCCCAGCATTTT
>TRBV5-1|TRBJ1-6|-|-
CASSATSYNSPLHF
TGCGCCAGCAGCGCGACGAGTTATAATTCACCCCTCCACTTT
>TRBV28|TRBJ2-1|-|TRBD2
CASSSLAGFSYNEQFF
TGTGCCAGCAGTTCCCTAGCGGGGTTCTCCTACAATGAGCAGTTCTTC
>TRBV5-1|TRBJ1-2|medium-sized|TRBD1
CASSPTGGADYGYTF
TGCGCCAGCAGCCCCACAGGGGGCGCCGACTATGGCTACACCTTC
>TRBV6-5|TRBJ1-6|-|TRBD1
CASNLDRNNSPLHF
TGTGCCAGCAACCTGGACAGGAATAATTCACCCCTCCACTTT
>TRBV7-2|TRBJ2-7|-|TRBD2
CASSVDLGGSREQYF
TGTGCCAGCAGCGTGGACCTTGGCGGGAGCCGCGAGCAGTACTTC
>TRBV3-1/TRBV3-2|TRBJ1-2|few|-
CASSPDNLYGYTF
TGTGCCAGCAGTCCCGACAACCTATATGGCTACACCTTC
>TRBV6-4|TRBJ1-6|-|TRBD1
CASGTGYNSPLHF
TGTGCCAGCGGGACAGGGTATAATTCACCCCTCCACTTT
>TRBV5-6|TRBJ2-5|-|-
CASSFVGGAGRETQYF
TGTGCCAGCAGCTTTGTTGGGGGAGCTGGTAGAGAGACCCAGTACTTC
>TRBV28|TRBJ1-2|few|-
CASSAQYGYTF
TGTGCCAGCAGTGCTCAGTATGGCTACACCTTC
>TRBV5-1|TRBJ1-4|-|-
CASSSGQLGEKLFF
TGCGCCAGCAGCTCAGGACAGCTGGGTGAAAAACTGTTTTTT